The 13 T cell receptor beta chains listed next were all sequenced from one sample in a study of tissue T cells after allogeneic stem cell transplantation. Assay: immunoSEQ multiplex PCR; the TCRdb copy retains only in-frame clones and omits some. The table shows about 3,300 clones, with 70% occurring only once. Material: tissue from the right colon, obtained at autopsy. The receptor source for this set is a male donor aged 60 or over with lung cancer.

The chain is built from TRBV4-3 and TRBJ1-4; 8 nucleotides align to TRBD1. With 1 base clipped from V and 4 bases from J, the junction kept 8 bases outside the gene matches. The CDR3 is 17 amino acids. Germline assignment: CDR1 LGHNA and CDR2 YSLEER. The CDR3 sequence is CASSQGQGALGNEKLFF. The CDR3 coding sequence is TGCGCCAGCAGCCAAGGGCAGGGGGCGCTTGGTAATGAAAAACTGTTTTTT.

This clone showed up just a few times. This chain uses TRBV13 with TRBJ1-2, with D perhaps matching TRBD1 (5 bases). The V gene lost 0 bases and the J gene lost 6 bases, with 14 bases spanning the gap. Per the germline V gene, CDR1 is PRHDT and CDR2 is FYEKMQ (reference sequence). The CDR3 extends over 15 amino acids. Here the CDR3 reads CASSLGAGSLDGYTF. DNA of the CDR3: TGTGCCAGCAGCTTAGGGGCAGGGTCGCTTGATGGCTACACCTTC.

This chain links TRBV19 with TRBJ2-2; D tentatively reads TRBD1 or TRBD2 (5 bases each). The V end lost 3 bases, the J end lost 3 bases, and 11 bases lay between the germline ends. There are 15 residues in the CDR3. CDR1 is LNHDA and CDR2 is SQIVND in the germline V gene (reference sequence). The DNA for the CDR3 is TGTGCCAGTAGTATCGGTGGGACGTACACCGGGGAGCTGTTTTTT. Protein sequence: CASSIGGTYTGELFF.

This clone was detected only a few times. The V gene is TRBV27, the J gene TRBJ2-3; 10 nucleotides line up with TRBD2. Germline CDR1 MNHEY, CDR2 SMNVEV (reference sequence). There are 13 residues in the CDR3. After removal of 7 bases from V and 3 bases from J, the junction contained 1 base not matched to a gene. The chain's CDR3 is CASKLAGTDTQYF. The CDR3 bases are TGTGCCAGCAAACTAGCGGGAACAGATACGCAGTATTTT.

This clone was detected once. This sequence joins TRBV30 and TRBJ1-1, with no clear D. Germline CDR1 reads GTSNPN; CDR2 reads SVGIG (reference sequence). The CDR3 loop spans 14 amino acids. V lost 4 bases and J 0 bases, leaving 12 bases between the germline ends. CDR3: CAWNGGQVNTEAFF. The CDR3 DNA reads TGTGCCTGGAATGGAGGCCAGGTGAACACTGAAGCTTTCTTT. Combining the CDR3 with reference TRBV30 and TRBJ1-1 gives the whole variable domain SQTIHQWPATLVQPVGSPLSLECTVEGTSNPNLYWYRQAAGRGLQLLFYSVGIGQISSEVPQNLSASRPQDRQFILSSKKLLLSDSGFYLCAWNGGQVNTEAFFGQGTRLTVV.

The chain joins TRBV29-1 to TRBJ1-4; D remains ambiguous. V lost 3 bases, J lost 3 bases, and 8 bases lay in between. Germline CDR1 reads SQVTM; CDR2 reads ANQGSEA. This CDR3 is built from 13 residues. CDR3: CSVERVPNEKLFF. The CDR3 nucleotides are TGCAGCGTTGAGAGGGTCCCTAATGAAAAACTGTTTTTT.

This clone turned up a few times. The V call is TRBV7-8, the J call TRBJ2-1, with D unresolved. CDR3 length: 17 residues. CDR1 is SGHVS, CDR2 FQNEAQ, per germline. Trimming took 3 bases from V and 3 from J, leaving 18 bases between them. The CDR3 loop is CASSFPRSGVGYNEQFF. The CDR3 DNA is TGTGCCAGCAGCTTCCCCCGATCCGGTGTGGGCTACAATGAGCAGTTCTTC. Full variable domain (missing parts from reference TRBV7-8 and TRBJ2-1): GAGVSQSPRYKVAKRGQDVALRCDPISGHVSLFWYQQALGQGPEFLTYFQNEAQLDKSGLPSDRFFAERPEGSVSTLKIQRTQQEDSAVYLCASSFPRSGVGYNEQFFGPGTRLTVL.

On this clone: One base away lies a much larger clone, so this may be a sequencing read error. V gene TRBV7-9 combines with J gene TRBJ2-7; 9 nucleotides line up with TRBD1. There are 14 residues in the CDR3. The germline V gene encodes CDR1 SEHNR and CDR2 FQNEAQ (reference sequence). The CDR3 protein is CASSDTGGGYGQYF. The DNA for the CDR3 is TGTGCCAGCAGCGACACAGGGGGCGGATACGGGCAGTACTTC.

CDR3 coding DNA: TGTGCCAGCAGCTTGGGACTAGCGGGGGTAGCCGGGGAGCTGTTTTTT. This encodes CASSLGLAGVAGELFF. The chain uses TRBV13 and TRBJ2-2; 14 nucleotides line up with TRBD2. Germline trimming cut 3 bases from V and 6 bases from J; bases unmatched to any gene: 3. Germline V gene data show CDR1 as PRHDT and CDR2 as FYEKMQ (reference sequence). The CDR3 has 16 amino acids.

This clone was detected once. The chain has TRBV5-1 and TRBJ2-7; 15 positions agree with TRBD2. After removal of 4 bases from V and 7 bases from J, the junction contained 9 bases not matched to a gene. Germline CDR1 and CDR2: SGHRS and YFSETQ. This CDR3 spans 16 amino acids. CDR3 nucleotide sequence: TGCGCCAGCAGCCCGGAGGGACTAGCGGGAGGCGGGGAGCAGTACTTC. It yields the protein CASSPEGLAGGGEQYF.

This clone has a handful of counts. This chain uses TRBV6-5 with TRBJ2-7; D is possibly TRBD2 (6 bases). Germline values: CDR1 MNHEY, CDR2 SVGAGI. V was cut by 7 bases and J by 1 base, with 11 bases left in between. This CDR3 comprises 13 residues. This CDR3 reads CASTSGLSYEQYF. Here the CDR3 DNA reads TGTGCCAGCACTTCGGGACTTTCCTACGAGCAGTACTTC.

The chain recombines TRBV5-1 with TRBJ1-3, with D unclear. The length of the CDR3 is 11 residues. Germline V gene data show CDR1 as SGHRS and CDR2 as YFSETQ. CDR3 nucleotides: TGCGCTGTCCGCGCTGGAAACACCATATATTTT. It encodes CAVRAGNTIYF.

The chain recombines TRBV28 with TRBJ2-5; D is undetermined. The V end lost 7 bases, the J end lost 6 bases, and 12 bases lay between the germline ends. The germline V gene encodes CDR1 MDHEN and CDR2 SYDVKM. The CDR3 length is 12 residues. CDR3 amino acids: CASTWSGKTQYF. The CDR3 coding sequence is TGTGCCAGCACCTGGTCTGGGAAGACCCAGTACTTC.